This TCR beta chain was found in a study of beta chain features in type 1 diabetes. Study findings and constraints: For Type 1 diabetes patients, all four CD4+ subsets carried TCRB CDR3s that were moderately but significantly shorter. Sequencing the cDNA could make cells with high TCR expression show up more than they should.

The authors obtained over 95% purity in all sorted populations. Trimming took 0 bases from V and 4 from J; bases not matched to a gene: 9. This CDR3 contains 16 residues. Germline CDR1 is SGHRS and CDR2 is YFSETQ. The sequenced template was cDNA made from the entire isolated RNA. The read count averaged approximately 3.3 million across naive, central memory and regulatory T cell samples. Method: immunoSEQ multiplex PCR; TCRdb's copy keeps in-frame clones and lacks some. The table includes roughly 730,000 clones, 13% detected once. In its sample, this clone was seen a few times. Its cognate antigen is unknown.

The sequenced sample consisted of naive CD4+ T cells from blood. The V and J genes are TRBV5-1 and TRBJ1-1; 7 bases agree with TRBD1. This clonotype originated in a young man with type 1 diabetes. This chain's CDR3 is CASSLGGDRVATEAFF. Written as DNA, the CDR3 is TGCGCCAGCAGCTTGGGAGGTGACAGGGTGGCCACTGAAGCTTTCTTT.